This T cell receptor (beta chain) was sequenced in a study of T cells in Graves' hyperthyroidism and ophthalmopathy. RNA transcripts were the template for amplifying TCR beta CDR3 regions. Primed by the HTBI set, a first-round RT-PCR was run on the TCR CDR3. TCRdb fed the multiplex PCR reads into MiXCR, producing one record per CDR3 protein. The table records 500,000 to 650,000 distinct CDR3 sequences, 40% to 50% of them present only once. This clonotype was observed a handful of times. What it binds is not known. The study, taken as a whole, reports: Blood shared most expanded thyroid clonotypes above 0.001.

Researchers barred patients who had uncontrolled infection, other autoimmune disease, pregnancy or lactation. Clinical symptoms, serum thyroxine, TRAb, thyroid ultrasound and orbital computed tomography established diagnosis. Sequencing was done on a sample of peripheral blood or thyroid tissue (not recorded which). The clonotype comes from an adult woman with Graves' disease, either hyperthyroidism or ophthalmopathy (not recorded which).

This chain's CDR3 is CAICRARDEKLFF. CDR3 bases: TGTGCCATCTGTAGGGCGAGGGATGAAAAACTGTTTTTT. The J gene is TRBJ1-4, the V gene TRBV10-3, with D unclear. CDR1 is ENHRY, CDR2 SYGVKD, per germline. V was clipped by 8 bases and J by 6 bases, with 13 bases between them. This CDR3 has 13 amino acids.